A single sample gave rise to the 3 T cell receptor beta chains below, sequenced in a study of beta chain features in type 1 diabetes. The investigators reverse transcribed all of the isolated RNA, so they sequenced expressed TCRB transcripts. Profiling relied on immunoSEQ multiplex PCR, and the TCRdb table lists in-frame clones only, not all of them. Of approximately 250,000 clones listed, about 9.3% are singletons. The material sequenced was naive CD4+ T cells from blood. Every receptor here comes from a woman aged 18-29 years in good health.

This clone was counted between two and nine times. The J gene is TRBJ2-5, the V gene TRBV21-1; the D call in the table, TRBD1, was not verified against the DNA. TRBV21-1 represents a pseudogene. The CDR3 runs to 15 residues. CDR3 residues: CASSLFEGAGETQYF. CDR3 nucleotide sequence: TGTGCCAGCAGCCTATTTGAGGGGGCCGGGGAGACCCAGTACTTC.

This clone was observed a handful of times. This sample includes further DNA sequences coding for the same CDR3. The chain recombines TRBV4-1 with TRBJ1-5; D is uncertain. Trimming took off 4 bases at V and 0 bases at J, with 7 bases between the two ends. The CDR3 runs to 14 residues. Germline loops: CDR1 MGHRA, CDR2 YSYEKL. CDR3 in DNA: TGCGCCAGCAGCCCCCGCGCTAGCAATCAGCCCCAGCATTTT. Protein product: CASSPRASNQPQHF.

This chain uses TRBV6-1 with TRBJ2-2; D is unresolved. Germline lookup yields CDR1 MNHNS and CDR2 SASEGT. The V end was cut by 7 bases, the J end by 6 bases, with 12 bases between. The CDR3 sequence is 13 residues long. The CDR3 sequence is CASTAIRAGELFF. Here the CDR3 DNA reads TGTGCCAGCACGGCGATCCGGGCCGGGGAGCTGTTTTTT.